These T cell receptor beta chains were read from a single sample in a study of graft-versus-host responses after intestinal transplantation. Their antigens remain unidentified. Profiling relied on immunoSEQ multiplex PCR, and the TCRdb table lists in-frame clones only, not all of them. The table includes some 86,000 clones, 88% detected once. This material consisted of unstimulated CD4+ T cells sorted from spleen or lymph node cells, taken before transplant. The receptors derive from a human donor who was the organ donor for an intestinal transplant. CDR3s include the opening cysteine and the closing phenylalanine or tryptophan. Fields, in order: V gene, J gene, CDR3 protein.

TRBV6-1	TRBJ1-5	CASGKQGGNQPQHF
TRBV5-5	TRBJ1-2	CASSPPTLTYGYTF
TRBV9	TRBJ1-1	CASSVAVNTEAFF
TRBV19	TRBJ1-4	CASSSQGLANEKLFF
TRBV28	TRBJ1-5	CASSASTGTQPQHF
TRBV7-9	TRBJ1-6	CASSPGDSPLHF
TRBV4-2	TRBJ2-3	CASSQEGVGGRDTQYF
TRBV7-2	TRBJ2-7	CASSTAGVYTYEQYF
TRBV2	TRBJ1-1	CASLLGPEAFF
TRBV7-2	TRBJ2-1	CASSSGRLHNEQFF
TRBV11-3	TRBJ1-3	CASGPGGSSGNTIYF
TRBV6-1	TRBJ2-5	CASTTAQETQYF
TRBV6-6	TRBJ2-7	CASSYGTSGTYEQYF
TRBV4-3	TRBJ2-1	CASSWEIAANNEQFF
TRBV11-2	TRBJ1-1	CASSSIGGDTEAFF
TRBV5-4	TRBJ2-1	CASSLGAGGQGAYEQFF
TRBV28	TRBJ2-1	CASRTSGDYNEQFF
TRBV5-4	TRBJ2-1	CASSLGDRSSYNEQFF
TRBV7-2	TRBJ1-2	CASSFGSFYGYTF
TRBV5-4	TRBJ2-7	CASSNGLIRSPGKHEQYF
TRBV7-2	TRBJ2-1	CASSLVAGGLWYEQFF
TRBV5-1	TRBJ2-5	CASTRLGQETQYF
TRBV5-4	TRBJ2-7	CASSPGGRPYEQYF
TRBV19	TRBJ2-5	CASSIPLSWQGGETQYF
TRBV15	TRBJ1-6	CATSRDSVHSLHF
TRBV7-9	TRBJ2-7	CASSFDSHSIEQYF
TRBV9	TRBJ2-5	CASSVLGTTQETQYF
TRBV2	TRBJ1-2	CASSVGQGNNYGYTF
TRBV30	TRBJ2-3	CAWRAGWGETDTQYF
TRBV6-5	TRBJ2-3	CASSLREVTDTQYF
TRBV7-6	TRBJ2-3	CASSRFGGTSTDTQYF
TRBV18	TRBJ2-3	CASSLAGGSDTQYF
TRBV7-8	TRBJ2-5	CASSSRWETQYF
TRBV7-2	TRBJ2-1	CASSSAPTAGGGPSEQFF
TRBV6-5	TRBJ1-2	CASSYSRTAYGYTF
TRBV9	TRBJ2-3	CASSVMGEGRTDTQYF
TRBV6-1	TRBJ2-1	CASSEAGGRTYEQFF
TRBV2	TRBJ2-5	CASSWRGRETQYF
TRBV18	TRBJ1-3	CASSLETGSGNTIYF
TRBV6-5	TRBJ1-5	CASSRSGVRNQPQHF
TRBV11-2	TRBJ2-1	CASSLGAGAYNEQFF
TRBV7-9	TRBJ2-5	CASSFRGSGRQETQYF
TRBV7-2	TRBJ2-3	CASSLAGGRTTDTQYF
TRBV27	TRBJ2-7	CASSGGRSGRRNEQYF